Described below is a single T cell receptor (beta chain) sequence and its context. The junction departs from germline at one end; a sequencing error may be responsible. This record comes from a study of blood T cells in healthy people across ages. The authors ran a second PCR of 7 to 11 cycles using a sample-barcoded 5' primer and a J-beta primer mix. TCRdb processed the 5' RACE reads anew with MiXCR; each CDR3 protein has one entry. The table lists over a million distinct CDR3 sequences, 35% to 45% of them singletons. The V gene's germline CDR1 is SEHNR and CDR2 FQNEAQ (reference sequence). CDR3 length: 17 residues.

The V gene is TRBV7-9, the J gene TRBJ1-1; 12 nucleotides match TRBD1. Sequenced material: blood. The origin of this receptor is a woman aged 18 to 35 in good health. The CDR3 sequence: CAGSLGTGGLPGTEAFF. The CDR3 nucleotides are TGTGCCGGCAGCCTAGGGACAGGGGGCTTGCCGGGCACTGAAGCTTTCTTT. Filled out from reference TRBV7-9 and TRBJ1-1, the complete variable domain reads DTGVSQNPRHKITKRGQNVTFRCDPISEHNRLYWYRQTLGQGPEFLTYFQNEAQLEKSRLLSDRFSAERPKGSFSTLEIQRTEQGDSAMYLCAGSLGTGGLPGTEAFFGQGTRLTVV.